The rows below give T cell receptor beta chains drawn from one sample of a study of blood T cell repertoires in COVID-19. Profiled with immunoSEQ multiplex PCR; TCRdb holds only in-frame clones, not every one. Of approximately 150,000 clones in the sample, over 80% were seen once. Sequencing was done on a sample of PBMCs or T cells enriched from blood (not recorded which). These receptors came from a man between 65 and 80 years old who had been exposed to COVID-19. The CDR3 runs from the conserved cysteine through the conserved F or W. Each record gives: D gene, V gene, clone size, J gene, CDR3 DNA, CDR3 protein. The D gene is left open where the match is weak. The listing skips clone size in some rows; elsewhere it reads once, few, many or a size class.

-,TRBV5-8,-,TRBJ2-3,TGTGCCAGCAGAAACCAAGGCGAGACGGGTACGCAGTATTTT,CASRNQGETGTQYF
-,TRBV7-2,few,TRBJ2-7,TGTGCCAGCAGCTTTCGGACGGGAGAGCAGTACTTC,CASSFRTGEQYF
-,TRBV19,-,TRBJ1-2,TGTGCCAGTAGCCCTAAAAGCGGGAACTATGGCTACACCTTC,CASSPKSGNYGYTF
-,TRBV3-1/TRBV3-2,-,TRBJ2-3,TGTGCCAGCAGCCGATATACTAGTAACTCCCTAAATACGCAGTATTTT,CASSRYTSNSLNTQYF
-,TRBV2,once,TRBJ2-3,TGTGCCAGCAGGCAGACAGACACTAGCACAGATACGCAGTATTTT,CASRQTDTSTDTQYF
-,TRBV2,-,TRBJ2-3,TGTGCCAGCAGTAGACTGGGGGCAGCGCAGTATTTT,CASSRLGAAQYF
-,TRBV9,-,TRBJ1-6,TGTGCCAGCAGCAAAGACAGTAGCTCCCGACTGGGATCACCCCTCCACTTT,CASSKDSSSRLGSPLHF
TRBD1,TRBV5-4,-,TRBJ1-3,TGTGCCAGCAGTCCCGGCCGGGACAGGGGATCGGGAAACACCATATATTTT,CASSPGRDRGSGNTIYF
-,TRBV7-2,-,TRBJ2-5,TGTGCCAGCAGCTTACTAGGCCATGGCGAGGAGACCCAGTACTTC,CASSLLGHGEETQYF
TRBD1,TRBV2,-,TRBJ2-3,TGTGCCAGCCGGGACAGGGCGACAGATACGCAGTATTTT,CASRDRATDTQYF
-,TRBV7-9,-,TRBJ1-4,TGTGCCAGCAGCCTCGACAGGGAAAAACTGTTTTTT,CASSLDREKLFF
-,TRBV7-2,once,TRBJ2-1,TGTGCCAGCAGCTTAGGAGGGTCGAATGAGCAGTTCTTC,CASSLGGSNEQFF
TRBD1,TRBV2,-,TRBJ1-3,TGTGCCAGCAGGAACTCCCGGGACAGGGTTTTTGGAAACACCATATATTTT,CASRNSRDRVFGNTIYF
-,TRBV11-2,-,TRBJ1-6,TGTGCCAGCAGCGTTCAAGGTAGCCGCAATTCACCCCTCCACTTT,CASSVQGSRNSPLHF
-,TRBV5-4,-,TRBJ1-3,TGTGCCAGCAGCTTGGAGGGGGTTGGAAACACCATATATTTT,CASSLEGVGNTIYF
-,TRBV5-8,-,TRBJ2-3,TGTGCCAGCAGCTTGTTCGGACAGAGCACAGATACGCAGTATTTT,CASSLFGQSTDTQYF
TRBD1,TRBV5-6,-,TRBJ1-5,TGTGCCAGCAGCTCAGGAGACAGGGCGGTTCAGCCCCAGCATTTT,CASSSGDRAVQPQHF
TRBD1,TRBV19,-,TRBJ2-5,TGTGCCAGTAGTATAGGACAGGGGATTCGACAGACCCAGTACTTC,CASSIGQGIRQTQYF
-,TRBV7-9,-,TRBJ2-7,TGTGCCCTGGACGGGGGCTCCTACGAGCAGTACTTC,CALDGGSYEQYF
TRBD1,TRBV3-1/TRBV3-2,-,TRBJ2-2,TGTGCCAGCAGTCTAGGACAGGGAACCGGGGAGCTGTTTTTT,CASSLGQGTGELFF